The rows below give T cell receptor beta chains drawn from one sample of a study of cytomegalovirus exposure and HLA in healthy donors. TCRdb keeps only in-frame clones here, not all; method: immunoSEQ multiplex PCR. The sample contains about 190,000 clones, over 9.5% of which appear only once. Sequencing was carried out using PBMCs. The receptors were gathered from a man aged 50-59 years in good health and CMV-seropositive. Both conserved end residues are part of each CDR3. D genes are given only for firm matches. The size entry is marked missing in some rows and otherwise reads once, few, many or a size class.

TGCGCCAGCAGTGAGTCTGGCAGGGTAGAAGCTTTCTTT,CASSESGRVEAFF,TRBJ1-1,few,TRBV10-2,NA
TGTGCCAGCAGGACACAGGGGTCCTATGGCTACACCTTC,CASRTQGSYGYTF,TRBJ1-2,few,TRBV2,TRBD1
TGCGCCGCCCAACAGGGAGTGAACACTGAAGCTTTCTTT,CAAQQGVNTEAFF,TRBJ1-1,few,TRBV10-2,NA
TGTGCCAGCAGCCTAAGGACAGGGTCCTATAATGAGCAGTTCTTC,CASSLRTGSYNEQFF,TRBJ2-1,NA,TRBV28,TRBD1
TGCGCCAGCAGCTTGGCCGTTCAGGGATCCTCCTCCTACGAGCAGTACTTC,CASSLAVQGSSSYEQYF,TRBJ2-7,NA,TRBV5-1,NA
TGTGCCAGCAGCCACCGCGGGGTTCAAGAGACCCAGTACTTC,CASSHRGVQETQYF,TRBJ2-5,NA,TRBV11-3,NA
TGTGCCAGCAGTGTACAGGGGGCCCTCAATCAGCCCCAGCATTTT,CASSVQGALNQPQHF,TRBJ1-5,few,TRBV28,TRBD1
TGTGCCAGCGGGACTAACTCTGGAAACACCATATATTTT,CASGTNSGNTIYF,TRBJ1-3,NA,TRBV7-2,NA
TGTGCCAGCAGCCGGGCAGGGAGCACAGATACGCAGTATTTT,CASSRAGSTDTQYF,TRBJ2-3,NA,TRBV7-9,NA
TGTGCCAGCAGCGTAGCTATTCAGGGGGCTTCGAGCGAGCAGTACTTC,CASSVAIQGASSEQYF,TRBJ2-7,few,TRBV9,TRBD1
TGTGCCAGCAGCTGGGGACGGACAGGAAACACTGAAGCTTTCTTT,CASSWGRTGNTEAFF,TRBJ1-1,few,TRBV5-4,TRBD1
TGTGCCAGCAGCTTCGTTTTGACAGGGGAAGCTTTCTTT,CASSFVLTGEAFF,TRBJ1-1,NA,TRBV11-3,TRBD1
TGCGCCAGCAGCCAAGAACGAGGGAACACTGAAGCTTTCTTT,CASSQERGNTEAFF,TRBJ1-1,few,TRBV4-3,NA
TGTGCCAGCAGCGGCAGGGGATATGGCTACACCTTC,CASSGRGYGYTF,TRBJ1-2,few,TRBV9,NA
TGTGCCACCAGCAGGGACTCGAGTCTTAACACCGGGGAGCTGTTTTTT,CATSRDSSLNTGELFF,TRBJ2-2,few,TRBV15,NA
TGTGCCAGCAGTTACACGGACAGGGATAATTCACCCCTCCACTTT,CASSYTDRDNSPLHF,TRBJ1-6,NA,TRBV6-5,TRBD1
TGTGCCAGCACCGCCGGACAGGGGAGGACCGGGGAGCTGTTTTTT,CASTAGQGRTGELFF,TRBJ2-2,NA,TRBV2,TRBD1
TGTGCCAGCAGCTTACGGAGCGGGCGGAACGGCTACACCTTC,CASSLRSGRNGYTF,TRBJ1-2,few,TRBV7-2,NA
TGCGCCAGCAGCCAGGAAGGGACTAGCGGGGACACAGATACGCAGTATTTT,CASSQEGTSGDTDTQYF,TRBJ2-3,few,TRBV4-3,TRBD2